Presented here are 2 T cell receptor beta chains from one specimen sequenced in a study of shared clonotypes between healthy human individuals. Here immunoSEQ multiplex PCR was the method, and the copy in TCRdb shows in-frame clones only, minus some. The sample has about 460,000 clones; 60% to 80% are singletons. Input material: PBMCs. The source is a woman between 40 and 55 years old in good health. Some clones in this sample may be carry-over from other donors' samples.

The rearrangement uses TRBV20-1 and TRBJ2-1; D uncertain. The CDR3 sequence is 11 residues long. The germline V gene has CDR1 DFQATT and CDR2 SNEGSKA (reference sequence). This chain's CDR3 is CSPTKGNEQFF. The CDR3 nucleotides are TGCAGCCCAACGAAGGGAAATGAGCAGTTCTTC.

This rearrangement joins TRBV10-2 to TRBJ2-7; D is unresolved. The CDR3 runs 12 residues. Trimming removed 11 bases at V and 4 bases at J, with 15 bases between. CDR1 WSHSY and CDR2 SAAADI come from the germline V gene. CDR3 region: CASSELLYEQYF. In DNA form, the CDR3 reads TGCGCCTCCTCCGAACTTCTATACGAGCAGTACTTC.